Shown below are 30 T cell receptor beta chains from a single sample sequenced in a study of cytomegalovirus exposure and HLA in healthy donors. 60 Vbeta and 13 Jbeta primers were used in PCR. Generated by immunoSEQ multiplex PCR, the TCRdb table keeps only in-frame clones and is missing some. The sample carries more than 95,000 clones, 83% recorded once. Sequencing used PBMCs. These receptors originate from a middle-aged woman in good health and CMV-seropositive.

The J gene is TRBJ2-5, the V gene TRBV5-4; 8 bases line up with TRBD2. CDR1 is SGHNT, CDR2 YYREEE, per germline (reference sequence). The CDR3 is 16 residues long. The ends lost 3 bases at V and 5 bases at J; junction bases unmatched: 12. CDR3 sequence (DNA): TGTGCCAGCAGCTCCGGGACTAGAGGGTTTGGGGAGACCCAGTACTTC. Encoded protein: CASSSGTRGFGETQYF.

This chain links TRBV6-6 with TRBJ2-7; weak D call: TRBD1 (5 bases). The CDR3 consists of 14 residues. Trimming left V 2 bases short and J 2 bases short, with 10 bases between. The germline V gene has CDR1 MNHNY and CDR2 SVGAGI (reference sequence). CDR3 DNA: TGTGCCAGCAGTTACGCACAGGTAACCTACGAGCAGTACTTC. Translating gives CASSYAQVTYEQYF.

The rearrangement joins TRBV5-6 to TRBJ1-6, with 9 bases matching TRBD1. The CDR3 consists of 14 residues. Germline lookup yields CDR1 SGHDT and CDR2 YYEEEE. V shed 3 bases and J 9 bases; nucleotides not matched to a gene: 4. This CDR3 is CASSWDREISPLHF. The DNA of the CDR3 is TGTGCCAGCAGCTGGGACAGGGAGATTTCACCCCTCCACTTT.

The V gene is TRBV9, the J gene TRBJ2-7; no firm D call. With 1 base removed from V and 0 bases from J, the gap between germline ends came to 8 bases. The CDR3 runs 14 residues. CDR1 is SGDLS, CDR2 YYNGEE, per germline. This CDR3 reads CASSVLEFSYEQYF. The CDR3 coding sequence is TGTGCCAGCAGCGTACTGGAGTTCTCCTACGAGCAGTACTTC.

The chain couples TRBV11-3 to TRBJ2-7, with D perhaps TRBD2 (5 bases). The CDR3 contains 15 residues. The V end was cut by 1 base, the J end by 1 base, with 11 bases between. The germline V gene encodes CDR1 SGHNT and CDR2 YENEEA. The CDR3 region is CASSLVRTSSYEQYF. The CDR3 region has the DNA TGTGCCAGCAGCTTAGTTAGGACTTCATCCTACGAGCAGTACTTC. Full variable domain (rest looked up from reference TRBV11-3 and TRBJ2-7): EAGVVQSPRYKIIEKKQPVAFWCNPISGHNTLYWYLQNLGQGPELLIRYENEEAVDDSQLPKDRFSAERLKGVDSTLKIQPAELGDSAVYLCASSLVRTSSYEQYFGPGTRLTVT.

This clone was observed a handful of times. This chain uses TRBV4-2 with TRBJ1-1; D is unresolved. Germline V lookup: CDR1 LGHNA, CDR2 YNFKEQ. The CDR3 has 11 amino acids. The germline V and J ends were trimmed by 0 bases and 11 bases, with 7 bases remaining between them. CDR3 in amino acids: CASSQEGGAFF. DNA of the CDR3: TGTGCCAGCAGCCAAGAGGGAGGGGCTTTCTTT.

The chain has TRBV5-1 and TRBJ2-1; 8 positions match TRBD2. The CDR3 is 17 amino acids. J was trimmed by 4 bases and V by 0 bases; bases with no gene match: 9. Germline-derived CDR1 and CDR2 are SGHRS and YFSETQ. The CDR3 loop is CASSLDSSGVGYNEQFF. Written as DNA, the CDR3 is TGCGCCAGCAGCTTGGATAGTAGCGGGGTAGGATACAATGAGCAGTTCTTC.

The chain combines TRBV7-9 with TRBJ2-3; 11 bases agree with TRBD2. The CDR3 runs 16 residues. Germline trimming cut 5 bases from V and 6 bases from J; bases unmatched to any gene: 10. CDR1 and CDR2 from the germline V gene are SEHNR and FQNEAQ (reference sequence). CDR3 nucleotides: TGTGCCAGCAGCCTGGTAGCGGGAGGGCCCTGGGATACGCAGTATTTT. As protein: CASSLVAGGPWDTQYF.

The chain recombines TRBV2 with TRBJ2-7; 7 bases align to TRBD2. J gave up 3 bases and V 6 bases, and 2 bases lay outside the gene matches. The germline V gene has CDR1 SNHLY and CDR2 FYNNEI. This CDR3 is built from 12 residues. Here the CDR3 reads CASRSGNYEQYF. The CDR3 region has the DNA TGTGCCAGCAGAAGCGGGAACTACGAGCAGTACTTC.

The J gene is TRBJ2-1, the V gene TRBV2; unclear D gene. This CDR3 is built from 12 residues. The V and J ends lost 3 bases and 9 bases respectively, with 9 bases between them. Germline V gene lookup returns CDR1 SNHLY and CDR2 FYNNEI. This CDR3 reads CASSDIQSEQFF. DNA of the CDR3: TGTGCCAGCAGTGATATACAGAGTGAGCAGTTCTTC.

The chain has TRBV11-2 and TRBJ1-2, with 8 bases identical to TRBD1. CDR1 and CDR2 (germline): SGHAT, FQNNGV. Trimming cost V 0 bases and J 2 bases; bases outside gene matches: 5. CDR3 length equals 16 residues. The CDR3 bases are TGTGCCAGCAGCTTAGACAGGGGGCTGTGGAACTATGGCTACACCTTC. Encoded protein: CASSLDRGLWNYGYTF.

This rearrangement joins TRBV19 to TRBJ1-2; no firm D call. CDR1 is LNHDA, CDR2 SQIVND, per germline (reference sequence). Trimming pared 5 bases from V and 0 bases from J, leaving 4 bases between. This CDR3 has 12 residues. The chain's CDR3 is CASSAANYGYTF. In DNA form, the CDR3 reads TGTGCCAGTAGTGCAGCTAACTATGGCTACACCTTC.

This rearrangement joins TRBV6-5 to TRBJ1-5; 9 bases are shared with TRBD1. V shed 6 bases, J shed 2 bases, and the junction held 5 bases outside the gene matches. The V gene's germline CDR1 is MNHEY and CDR2 SVGAGI. CDR3 length: 15 amino acids. CDR3 amino acids: CASRGQGMGNQPQHF. The CDR3 DNA reads as TGTGCCAGCAGAGGACAGGGGATGGGCAATCAGCCCCAGCATTTT.

The rearrangement links TRBV28 to TRBJ2-2; 9 positions agree with TRBD2. Germline assignment: CDR1 MDHEN and CDR2 SYDVKM. The CDR3 has 16 residues. The ends lost 6 bases at V and 3 bases at J; junction bases unmatched: 8. The CDR3 here is CASRPSGRLDTGELFF. The DNA for the CDR3 is TGTGCCAGCAGACCGAGCGGGAGGCTTGACACCGGGGAGCTGTTTTTT.

This clone has a single count. The J gene is TRBJ1-2, the V gene TRBV9; weak D call: TRBD1 (5 bases). Per the germline V gene, CDR1 is SGDLS and CDR2 is YYNGEE. Trimming left V 6 bases short and J 4 bases short, with 19 bases between. This CDR3 region has 15 residues. CDR3 residues: CASTDAHTGTYGYTF. The CDR3, as DNA: TGTGCCAGCACCGACGCACATACAGGAACCTATGGCTACACCTTC.

This clone was seen only a few times. The rearrangement uses TRBV15 and TRBJ2-6, with D perhaps matching TRBD2 (6 bases). This CDR3 contains 17 residues. Germline loops: CDR1 LNHNV, CDR2 YYDKDF (reference sequence). Between the trimmed V and J ends, which lost 1 base and 0 bases, there was a span of 10 bases. This CDR3 reads CATSRVGGYSGANVLTF. The DNA for the CDR3 is TGTGCCACCAGCAGAGTTGGAGGGTACTCTGGGGCCAACGTCCTGACTTTC.

The chain couples TRBV4-1 to TRBJ1-4; 7 nucleotides match TRBD1. V gave up 2 bases and J gave up 8 bases; unmatched junction bases: 8. In germline, CDR1 is MGHRA, CDR2 YSYEKL. The length of the CDR3 is 15 residues. The CDR3 DNA reads as TGCGCCAGCAGCCAACTGACAGGGCTCGGGGAAAAACTGTTTTTT. It translates to CASSQLTGLGEKLFF.

This chain uses TRBV5-1 with TRBJ2-5; 14 bases align to TRBD2. Germline V gives CDR1 SGHRS, CDR2 YFSETQ. Trimming took 3 bases from V and 5 from J; bases not matched to a gene: 6. The CDR3 is 16 amino acids. CDR3 coding DNA: TGCGCCAGCAGCTGGAGACTAGCGGGAGGGATGGAGACCCAGTACTTC. Protein sequence: CASSWRLAGGMETQYF.

The chain uses TRBV7-2 and TRBJ1-1; D may be TRBD1 (5 bases). The CDR3 runs to 16 residues. CDR1 is SGHTA and CDR2 is FQGNSA in the germline V gene. V was clipped by 3 bases and J by 0 bases, with 14 bases between them. For the CDR3, the DNA is TGTGCCAGCAGCTTCGGGGGGATAAGGATGAACACTGAAGCTTTCTTT. This codes for CASSFGGIRMNTEAFF. Filled out from reference TRBV7-2 and TRBJ1-1, the complete variable domain reads GAGVSQSPSNKVTEKGKDVELRCDPISGHTALYWYRQSLGQGLEFLIYFQGNSAPDKSGLPSDRFSAERTGGSVSTLTIQRTQQEDSAVYLCASSFGGIRMNTEAFFGQGTRLTVV.

The genes are TRBV5-5 and TRBJ2-7; 10 bases align to TRBD1. The V segment lost 4 bases and the J segment 7 bases; nucleotides outside the gene matches: 8. Germline CDR1 and CDR2: SGHKS and YYEKEE (reference sequence). The CDR3 runs to 14 residues. The CDR3 sequence: CASSRDRGTSEQYF. The CDR3 DNA sequence: TGTGCCAGCAGCCGGGACAGGGGTACGAGTGAGCAGTACTTC.

This clone was recorded once. The rearrangement joins TRBV2 to TRBJ2-2, with 11 bases matching TRBD2. CDR1 and CDR2 from the germline V gene are SNHLY and FYNNEI. This CDR3 has 16 amino acids. Trimming cost V 4 bases and J 5 bases; bases outside gene matches: 6. In DNA, the CDR3 is TGTGCCAGCAGTGGCCCGGGACTAGCGGTTACCGGGGAGCTGTTTTTT. Its translation: CASSGPGLAVTGELFF.

V is TRBV14 and J is TRBJ2-1; D possibly corresponds to TRBD2 (5 bases). Germline-derived CDR1 and CDR2 are SGHDN and FVKESK. The CDR3 has 14 residues. Trimming took off 4 bases at V and 8 bases at J, with 15 bases between the two ends. The DNA for the CDR3 is TGTGCCAGCAGCCCCCGGGGTTCAGGAGATGAGCAGTTCTTC. Translation: CASSPRGSGDEQFF.

CDR3 sequence (DNA): TGTGCCAGCAGCGGACGGGCCGGGGATCAGCCCCAGCATTTT. Its translation: CASSGRAGDQPQHF. This chain connects TRBV6-6 to TRBJ1-5; no clear D gene. The germline V gene has CDR1 MNHNY and CDR2 SVGAGI (reference sequence). V lost 6 bases and J lost 5, with 14 bases in between. This CDR3 region has 14 residues.

This chain connects TRBV28 to TRBJ1-2; TRBD1 is a possible D gene (5 bases). The V gene's germline CDR1 is MDHEN and CDR2 SYDVKM. With 5 bases removed from V and 2 bases from J, the gap between germline ends came to 12 bases. The CDR3 has 14 residues. CDR3 residues: CASSRGRENYGYTF. The CDR3 coding sequence is TGTGCCAGCAGTAGGGGACGGGAGAACTATGGCTACACCTTC.

This chain joins TRBV21-1 and TRBJ1-2. TRBV21-1 is a pseudogene. The CDR3 runs to 16 residues. Written as DNA, the CDR3 is TGTGCCAGCAGCAAAGGATGCCCGGGTTTGTACTATGGCTACACCTTC. Residues: CASSKGCPGLYYGYTF.

The V call is TRBV4-1, the J call TRBJ2-7; TRBD1 matches 9 bases. V shed 4 bases and J 3 bases; nucleotides not matched to a gene: 4. Germline-derived CDR1 and CDR2 are MGHRA and YSYEKL. This CDR3 has 14 residues. CDR3 bases: TGCGCCAGCAGCCGCCGGGACAGGGACTACGAGCAGTACTTC. Protein sequence: CASSRRDRDYEQYF.

V usage is TRBV30 and J usage is TRBJ1-2, with a tentative D call TRBD1 (6 bases). CDR1 and CDR2 from the germline V gene are GTSNPN and SVGIG (reference sequence). V lost 5 bases and J 0 bases, leaving 10 bases between the germline ends. CDR3 size: 13 residues. The CDR3 DNA is TGTGCCTGGCAGGGGTTAGCTAACTATGGCTACACCTTC. Its translation: CAWQGLANYGYTF.

This chain connects TRBV4-3 to TRBJ2-1; D remains ambiguous. Germline V gives CDR1 LGHNA, CDR2 YSLEER. V was pared by 0 bases and J by 0 bases, with 9 bases between. The CDR3 covers 16 residues. CDR3 bases: TGCGCCAGCAGCCAAGAGCAGACTGTCTCCTACAATGAGCAGTTCTTC. Encoded protein: CASSQEQTVSYNEQFF.

This chain joins TRBV7-9 and TRBJ1-2; tentatively, D is TRBD1 (5 bases). CDR1 SEHNR and CDR2 FQNEAQ come from the germline V gene (reference sequence). CDR3 length: 13 residues. Trimming shortened V by 5 bases and J by 8 bases, and 15 bases separated the two germline ends. CDR3 DNA: TGTGCCAGCAGCACTAGCGGGGGGTCCGGCTACACCTTC. As protein: CASSTSGGSGYTF.

The V call is TRBV7-3, the J call TRBJ2-6; 7 bases agree with TRBD1. The CDR3 length is 17 residues. Germline V CDR1 and CDR2: SGHTA, FQGTGA. Unmatched junction bases numbered 7, after V lost 4 bases and J lost 1 base. The DNA of the CDR3 is TGTGCCAGCAGCTCATGGACAGGTGCATCTGGGGCCAACGTCCTGACTTTC. Translating it yields CASSSWTGASGANVLTF. Variable domain in full (rest from reference TRBV7-3 and TRBJ2-6): GAGVSQTPSNKVTEKGKYVELRCDPISGHTALYWYRQSLGQGPEFLIYFQGTGAADDSGLPNDRFFAVRPEGSVSTLKIQRTERGDSAVYLCASSSWTGASGANVLTFGAGSRLTVL.